This T cell receptor beta chain is from a study of T cell changes during pregnancy in multiple sclerosis. This CDR3 has 12 amino acids. Unmatched junction bases numbered 4, after V lost 7 bases and J lost 5 bases. Germline CDR1 and CDR2: SQVTM and ANQGSEA. Sequencing was performed with immunoSEQ multiplex PCR; in TCRdb, only in-frame clones are kept and a portion is missing. The sample records some 43,000 clones, 85% to 90% being singletons. The genes are TRBV29-1 and TRBJ2-7, with TRBD1 matching 11 bases. This sample comprised peripheral blood, obtained in the first trimester of pregnancy. The sequence was collected from a female donor in good health, enrolled as a control in a pregnancy study. This CDR3 is CSGGQGGNEQYF. CDR3 nucleotides: TGCAGCGGGGGACAGGGGGGCAACGAGCAGTACTTC.